This TCR beta chain was sequenced in a study of identifying expanded T cells in peripheral blood. General study points: Clone count variance between roughly 2-week samples rose with total template count. Differentially abundant clones: around 1.2 between replicates, about 17 at around 2 weeks, 19 at four.

Trimming at V came to 5 bases and at J to 3 bases, leaving 5 bases not matched to a gene. The V gene's germline CDR1 is SEHNR and CDR2 FQNEAQ (reference sequence). The CDR3 contains 14 residues. This clone was seen more than once but under ten times. Its antigen is unidentified. Sequenced by immunoSEQ multiplex PCR; TCRdb stores in-frame clones only, minus some. There are about 94,000 clones in the sample; 88% occur only once, and approximately 5% lies in the top ten. Collection occurred without any documented infections or immune events in donors. Sequencing was done on a sample of blood. The chain uses TRBV7-9 and TRBJ1-2; 8 nucleotides line up with TRBD1. The clonotype originates from a person aged 18 to 75 in good health. This CDR3 reads CASSRLTGDYGYTF. DNA for the CDR3: TGTGCCAGCAGCCGGTTGACAGGGGACTATGGCTACACCTTC.